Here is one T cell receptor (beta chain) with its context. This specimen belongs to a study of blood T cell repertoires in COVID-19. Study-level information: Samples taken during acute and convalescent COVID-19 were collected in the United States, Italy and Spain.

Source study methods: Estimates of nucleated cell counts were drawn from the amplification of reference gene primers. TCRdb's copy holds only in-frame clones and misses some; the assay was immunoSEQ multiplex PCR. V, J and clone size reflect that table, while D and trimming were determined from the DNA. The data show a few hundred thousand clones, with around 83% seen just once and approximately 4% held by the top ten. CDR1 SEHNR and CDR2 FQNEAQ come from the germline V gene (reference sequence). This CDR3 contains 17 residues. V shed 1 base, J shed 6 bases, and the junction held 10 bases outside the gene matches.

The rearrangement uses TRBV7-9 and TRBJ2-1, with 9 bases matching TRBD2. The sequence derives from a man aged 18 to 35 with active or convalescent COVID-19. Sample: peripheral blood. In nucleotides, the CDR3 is TGTGCCAGCAGCTTAGATCTGGGCGGGGGGGTCCCCAATGAGCAGTTCTTC. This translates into CASSLDLGGGVPNEQFF.